The entry below gives a single TCR beta chain sequence along with its context. Its antigen is not identified. Trimming removed 10 bases from V and 0 bases from J, with 19 bases in between. Germline CDR1 and CDR2: SGHNT and YYREEE (reference sequence). The CDR3 spans 16 residues. The sample is drawn from a study of CD8 T cells in ankylosing spondylitis. Study conclusions and caveats: Certain motif variants had earlier been reported in reactive arthritis synovial fluid and blood. Seemingly distinctive of ankylosing spondylitis blood was a TCR beta motif formed by eight highly homologous variants. Disease-linked clones reportedly concentrated significantly in matched ankylosing spondylitis synovial fluid.

Quantitative 5'-RACE with molecular barcodes generated TCR beta libraries. One entry per CDR3 protein results from TCRdb running MiXCR on the 5' RACE reads. The sample lists 200,000 to 250,000 distinct CDR3 sequences; roughly a third were seen once. Material: blood, either unsorted or a sorted T cell fraction (not recorded which). The chain links TRBV5-4 to TRBJ2-2, with a possible D match to TRBD2 (5 bases). This receptor was obtained from a male donor with ankylosing spondylitis or in good health (not recorded which). The CDR3 DNA reads as TGTGCCTCTACTGGGGTCGGGAAAGCGAACACCGGGGAGCTGTTTTTT. Amino acids: CASTGVGKANTGELFF. The variable domain in full, completed from reference TRBV5-4 and TRBJ2-2, reads ETGVTQSPTHLIKTRGQQVTLRCSSQSGHNTVSWYQQALGQGPQFIFQYYREEENGRGNFPPRFSGLQFPNYSSELNVNALELDDSALYLCASTGVGKANTGELFFGEGSRLTVL.